One sample yielded the 10 T cell receptor beta chains listed below, sequenced in a study of shared clonotypes between healthy human individuals. Some clones are missing from TCRdb's copy, which holds only in-frame ones; the method was immunoSEQ multiplex PCR. The data show about 2,500,000 clones, around 90% seen once. Sequenced input: naive CD4+ T cells sorted from blood. The subset here: CD45RA+ positively selected. The receptors here all came from a young man in good health.

This chain connects TRBV5-1 to TRBJ2-1; possibly TRBD1 for D (6 bases). V shed 2 bases and J shed 3 bases, with 9 bases lying between them. CDR1 and CDR2 from the germline V gene are SGHRS and YFSETQ. This CDR3 contains 14 residues. CDR3 bases: TGCGCCAGCAGCTTCGGACAGATCTACAATGAGCAGTTCTTC. Translated, it gives CASSFGQIYNEQFF.

This chain connects TRBV7-2 to TRBJ2-3; D gene unclear. The length of the CDR3 is 15 residues. V lost 6 bases, J lost 0 bases, and 13 bases lay in between. Germline V lookup: CDR1 SGHTA, CDR2 FQGNSA. The CDR3 is CASSSRKGSTDTQYF. CDR3 nucleotides: TGTGCCAGCAGTTCGCGGAAGGGTAGCACAGATACGCAGTATTTT.

The chain joins TRBV7-2 to TRBJ2-5; 8 bases map to TRBD2. J was trimmed by 0 bases and V by 2 bases; bases with no gene match: 5. Germline loops: CDR1 SGHTA, CDR2 FQGNSA. The CDR3 is made up of 16 amino acids. The CDR3 region has the DNA TGTGCCAGCAGCTTATTAGTGGGACTAGACCAAGAGACCCAGTACTTC. Translation: CASSLLVGLDQETQYF.

The chain joins TRBV23-1 to TRBJ1-1, with TRBD1 as a possible D gene (5 bases). TRBV23-1 is known as an ORF, though its function is uncertain. The CDR3 is 16 residues long. Deletions cut 1 base from V and 2 bases from J, with 14 bases between. This CDR3 reads CASSQLRQNFNTEAFF. CDR3 sequence (DNA): TGCGCCAGCAGTCAATTAAGACAGAATTTCAACACTGAAGCTTTCTTT.

This clone was seen more than once but under ten times. The J gene is TRBJ1-6, the V gene TRBV2; D gene ambiguous. Trimming pared 3 bases from V and 3 bases from J, leaving 9 bases between. The CDR3 covers 15 residues. Per the germline V gene, CDR1 is SNHLY and CDR2 is FYNNEI. CDR3 loop: CASSETRNYNSPLHF. In DNA, the CDR3 is TGTGCCAGCAGTGAGACCCGTAACTATAATTCACCCCTCCACTTT. Supplemented by reference TRBV2 and TRBJ1-6, the full variable domain reads EPEVTQTPSHQVTQMGQEVILRCVPISNHLYFYWYRQILGQKVEFLVSFYNNEISEKSEIFDDQFSVERPDGSNFTLKIRSTKLEDSAMYFCASSETRNYNSPLHFGNGTRLTVT.

The chain uses TRBV4-1 and TRBJ1-3, with D hard to call. Germline V lookup: CDR1 MGHRA, CDR2 YSYEKL. The CDR3 is 17 amino acids. With 0 bases removed from V and 0 bases from J, the gap between germline ends came to 12 bases. CDR3 sequence (DNA): TGCGCCAGCAGCCAAGATGCTGGGAGACTCTCTGGAAACACCATATATTTT. Encoded protein: CASSQDAGRLSGNTIYF.

The CDR3 sequence: CASSEAPLGGRYTF. The CDR3 coding sequence is TGTGCCAGCAGTGAAGCGCCACTGGGTGGCCGCTACACCTTC. The chain has TRBV2 and TRBJ1-2; D is undetermined. The CDR3 runs to 14 residues. With 0 bases removed from V and 9 bases from J, the gap between germline ends came to 14 bases. CDR1 and CDR2 from the germline V gene are SNHLY and FYNNEI.

This clone was detected only once. The V call is TRBV23-1, the J call TRBJ2-1; the D call may be TRBD1 or TRBD2 (6 bases each). Being an ORF, TRBV23-1 has a function that is uncertain. V gave up 0 bases and J gave up 8 bases, with 26 bases separating them. This CDR3 region has 19 residues. The CDR3 DNA follows: TGCGCCAGCAGTCAATCGAAAATGAGACCCAGGGGAGGTTGTTATGAGCAGTTCTTC. The encoded protein is CASSQSKMRPRGGCYEQFF.

This chain joins TRBV7-2 and TRBJ2-7; the D gene is possibly TRBD2 (6 bases). This CDR3 comprises 13 residues. Germline V CDR1 and CDR2: SGHTA, FQGNSA. Trimming cost V 4 bases and J 3 bases, with 10 bases left between them. CDR3 loop: CASSSGLIYEQYF. The CDR3 DNA reads TGTGCCAGCAGCTCGGGACTGATCTACGAGCAGTACTTC. Variable domain in full (rest from reference TRBV7-2 and TRBJ2-7): GAGVSQSPSNKVTEKGKDVELRCDPISGHTALYWYRQSLGQGLEFLIYFQGNSAPDKSGLPSDRFSAERTGGSVSTLTIQRTQQEDSAVYLCASSSGLIYEQYFGPGTRLTVT.

This chain uses TRBV2 with TRBJ2-5; weak D call: TRBD1 (6 bases). Trimming cost V 5 bases and J 5 bases, with 12 bases left between them. The germline V gene encodes CDR1 SNHLY and CDR2 FYNNEI. The CDR3 has 13 residues. CDR3: CASSSQGMETQYF. CDR3 DNA sequence: TGTGCCAGCAGTTCTCAGGGGATGGAGACCCAGTACTTC.